The next 2 T cell receptor beta chains were all read from a single sample in a study of cytomegalovirus exposure and HLA in healthy donors. The PCR ran on 60 Vbeta and 13 Jbeta primers. Data came from immunoSEQ multiplex PCR; TCRdb stores just in-frame clones and leaves some out. The sample carries over 150,000 clones, roughly 85% recorded once. Sequenced: PBMCs. The receptors were sampled from a boy between 2 and 10 years old in good health and CMV-seronegative.

The table lists this clone with a few counts. This chain connects TRBV6-6 to TRBJ1-2; D unresolved. The CDR3 covers 16 residues. The V gene's germline CDR1 is MNHNY and CDR2 SVGAGI (reference sequence). Trimming cost V 4 bases and J 4 bases, with 19 bases left between them. As DNA, the CDR3 is TGTGCCAGCAGTTCCGACCCGCGGGGAGGGAGCTATGGCTACACCTTC. Protein product: CASSSDPRGGSYGYTF.

This clone appeared a single time. CDR3 coding DNA: TGTGCCAGCAGTGCAATCCCTAGAGACAGGGGAGACCAGCCCCAGCATTTT. It encodes CASSAIPRDRGDQPQHF. V usage is TRBV2 and J usage is TRBJ1-5, with 8 bases fitting TRBD1. V was clipped by 4 bases and J by 7 bases; unmatched bases: 15. The CDR3 is 17 residues long. Germline V gene data show CDR1 as SNHLY and CDR2 as FYNNEI.